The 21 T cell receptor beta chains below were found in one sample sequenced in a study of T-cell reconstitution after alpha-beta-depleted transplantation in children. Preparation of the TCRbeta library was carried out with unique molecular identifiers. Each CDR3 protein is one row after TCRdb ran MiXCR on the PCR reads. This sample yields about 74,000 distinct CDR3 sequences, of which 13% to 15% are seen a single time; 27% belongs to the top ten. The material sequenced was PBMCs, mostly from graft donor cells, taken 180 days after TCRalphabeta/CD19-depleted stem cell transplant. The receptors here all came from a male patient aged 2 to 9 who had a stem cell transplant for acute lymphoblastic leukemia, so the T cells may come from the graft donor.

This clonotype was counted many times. CDR3 loop: CASSPRPELNYGYTF. DNA of the CDR3: TGTGCCAGCAGTCCTCGCCCGGAGCTTAACTATGGCTACACCTTC. The chain recombines TRBV12-3 or TRBV12-4 with TRBJ1-2, with D unclear. The CDR3 is made up of 15 amino acids. Between the trimmed V and J ends, which lost 5 bases and 1 base, there was a span of 14 bases.

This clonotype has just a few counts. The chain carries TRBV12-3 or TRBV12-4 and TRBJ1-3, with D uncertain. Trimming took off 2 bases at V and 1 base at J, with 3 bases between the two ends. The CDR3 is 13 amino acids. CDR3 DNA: TGTGCCAGCAGTTTACAATCTGGAAACACCATATATTTT. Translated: CASSLQSGNTIYF.

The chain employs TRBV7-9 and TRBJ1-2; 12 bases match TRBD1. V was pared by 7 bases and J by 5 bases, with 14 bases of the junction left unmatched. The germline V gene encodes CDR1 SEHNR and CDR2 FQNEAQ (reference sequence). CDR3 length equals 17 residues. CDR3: CASMNFPGQGADYGYTF. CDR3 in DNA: TGTGCCAGCATGAATTTCCCGGGACAGGGGGCGGATTATGGCTACACCTTC.

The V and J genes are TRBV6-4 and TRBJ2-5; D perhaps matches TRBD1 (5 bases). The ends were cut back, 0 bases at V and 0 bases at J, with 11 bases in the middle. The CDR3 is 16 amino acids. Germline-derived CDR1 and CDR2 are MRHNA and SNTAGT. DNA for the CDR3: TGTGCCAGCAGTGACTCCTTGTACAGGAACCAAGAGACCCAGTACTTC. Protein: CASSDSLYRNQETQYF.

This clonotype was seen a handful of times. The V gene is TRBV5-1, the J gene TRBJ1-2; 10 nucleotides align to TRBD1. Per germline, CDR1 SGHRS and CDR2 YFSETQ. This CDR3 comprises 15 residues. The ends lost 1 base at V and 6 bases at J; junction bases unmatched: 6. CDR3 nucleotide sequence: TGCGCCAGCAGCTTGTATTTGACAGGGGGCGATGGCTACACCTTC. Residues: CASSLYLTGGDGYTF.

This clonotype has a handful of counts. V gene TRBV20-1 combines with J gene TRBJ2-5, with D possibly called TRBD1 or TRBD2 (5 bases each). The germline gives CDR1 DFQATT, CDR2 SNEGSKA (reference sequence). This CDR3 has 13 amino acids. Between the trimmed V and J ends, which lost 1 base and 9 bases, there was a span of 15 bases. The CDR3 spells CSARGATMGAQYF. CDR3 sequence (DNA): TGCAGTGCTAGAGGGGCCACTATGGGGGCCCAGTACTTC.

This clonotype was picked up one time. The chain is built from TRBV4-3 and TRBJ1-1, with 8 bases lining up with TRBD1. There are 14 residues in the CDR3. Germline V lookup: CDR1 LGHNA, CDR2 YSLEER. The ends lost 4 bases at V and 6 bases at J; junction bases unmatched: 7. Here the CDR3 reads CASSLLRGHSEAFF. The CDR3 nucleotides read TGCGCCAGCAGCCTTCTCAGGGGGCATTCTGAAGCTTTCTTT.

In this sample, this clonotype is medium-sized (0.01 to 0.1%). CDR3 sequence reads: CASSSLAPPYEQYF. The CDR3 DNA follows: TGTGCCAGCAGCTCCCTAGCTCCCCCCTACGAGCAGTACTTC. V usage is TRBV7-6 and J usage is TRBJ2-7, with TRBD2 as a possible D gene (5 bases). The CDR3 is 14 amino acids. Germline CDR1 is SGHVS and CDR2 is FNYEAQ. V lost 4 bases and J lost 2, with 12 bases in between.

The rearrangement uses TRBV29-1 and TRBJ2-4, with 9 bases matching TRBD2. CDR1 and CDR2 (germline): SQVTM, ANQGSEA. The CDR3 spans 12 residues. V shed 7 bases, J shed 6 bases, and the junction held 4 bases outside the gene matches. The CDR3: CSAGLAGNIQYF. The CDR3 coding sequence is TGCAGCGCGGGACTAGCAGGAAACATTCAGTACTTC.

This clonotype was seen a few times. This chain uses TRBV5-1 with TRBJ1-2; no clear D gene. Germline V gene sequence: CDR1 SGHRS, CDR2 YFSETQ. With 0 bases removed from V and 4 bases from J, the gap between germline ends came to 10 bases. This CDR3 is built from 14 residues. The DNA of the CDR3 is TGCGCCAGCAGCTTGGATGGTCTCGGCTATGGCTACACCTTC. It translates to CASSLDGLGYGYTF.

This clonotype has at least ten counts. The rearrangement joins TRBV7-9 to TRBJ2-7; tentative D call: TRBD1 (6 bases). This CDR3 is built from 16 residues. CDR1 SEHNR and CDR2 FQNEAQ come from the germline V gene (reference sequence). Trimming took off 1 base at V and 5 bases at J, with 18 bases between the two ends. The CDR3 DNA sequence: TGTGCCAGCAGCTTAGGCAGACAGGCGGTCCCCAACGAGCAGTACTTC. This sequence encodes CASSLGRQAVPNEQYF.

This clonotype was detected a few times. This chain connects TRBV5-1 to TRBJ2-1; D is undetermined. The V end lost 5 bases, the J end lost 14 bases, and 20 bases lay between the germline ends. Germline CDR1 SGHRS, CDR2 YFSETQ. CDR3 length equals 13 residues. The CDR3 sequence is CASRTPRSAKKFF. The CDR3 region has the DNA TGCGCCAGCAGAACTCCCCGGTCGGCAAAAAAGTTCTTC. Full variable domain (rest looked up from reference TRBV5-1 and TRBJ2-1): KAGVTQTPRYLIKTRGQQVTLSCSPISGHRSVSWYQQTPGQGLQFLFEYFSETQRNKGNFPGRFSGRQFSNSRSEMNVSTLELGDSALYLCASRTPRSAKKFFGPGTRLTVL.

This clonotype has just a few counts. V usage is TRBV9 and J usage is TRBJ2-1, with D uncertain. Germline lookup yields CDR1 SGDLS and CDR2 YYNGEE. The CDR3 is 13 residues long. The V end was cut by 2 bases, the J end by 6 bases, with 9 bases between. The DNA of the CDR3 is TGTGCCAGCAGCGTTGTTATCGGCAATGAGCAGTTCTTC. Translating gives CASSVVIGNEQFF.

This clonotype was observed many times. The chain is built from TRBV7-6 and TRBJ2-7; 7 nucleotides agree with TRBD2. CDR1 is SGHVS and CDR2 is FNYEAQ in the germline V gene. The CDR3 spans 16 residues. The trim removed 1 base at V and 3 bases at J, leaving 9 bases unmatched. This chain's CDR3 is CASSLGGGGRSYEQYF. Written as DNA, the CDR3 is TGTGCCAGCAGCTTAGGAGGCGGGGGACGGAGCTACGAGCAGTACTTC.

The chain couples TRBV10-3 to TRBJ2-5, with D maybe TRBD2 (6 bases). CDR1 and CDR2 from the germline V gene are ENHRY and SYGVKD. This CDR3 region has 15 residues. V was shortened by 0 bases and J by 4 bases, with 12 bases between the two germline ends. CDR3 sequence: CAISESGGIAETQYF. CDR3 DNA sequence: TGTGCCATCAGTGAGTCCGGCGGGATCGCAGAGACCCAGTACTTC.

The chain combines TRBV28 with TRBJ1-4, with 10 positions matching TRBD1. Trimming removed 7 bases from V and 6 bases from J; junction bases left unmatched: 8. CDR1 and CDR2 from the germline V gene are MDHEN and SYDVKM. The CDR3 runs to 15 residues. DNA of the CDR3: TGTGCCAGCACCTCGGGGGGGACAGGGGATGAAAAACTGTTTTTT. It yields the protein CASTSGGTGDEKLFF. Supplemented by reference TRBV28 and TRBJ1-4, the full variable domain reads DVKVTQSSRYLVKRTGEKVFLECVQDMDHENMFWYRQDPGLGLRLIYFSYDVKMKEKGDIPEGYSVSREKKERFSLILESASTNQTSMYLCASTSGGTGDEKLFFGSGTQLSVL.

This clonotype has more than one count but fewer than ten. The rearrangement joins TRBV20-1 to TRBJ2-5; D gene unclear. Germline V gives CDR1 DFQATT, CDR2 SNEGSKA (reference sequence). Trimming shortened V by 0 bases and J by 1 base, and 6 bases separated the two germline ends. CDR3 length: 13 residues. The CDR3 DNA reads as TGCAGTGCTAGAGATAATGTCCAAGAGACCCAGTACTTC. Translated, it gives CSARDNVQETQYF.

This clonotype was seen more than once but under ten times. This CDR3 is CSAGDGQETQYF. CDR3 nucleotides: TGCAGCGCGGGGGACGGTCAAGAGACCCAGTACTTC. The V gene is TRBV29-1, the J gene TRBJ2-5, with D possibly matching TRBD2 (6 bases). Trimming left V 7 bases short and J 2 bases short, with 11 bases between. The CDR3 extends over 12 amino acids. Germline V gene data show CDR1 as SQVTM and CDR2 as ANQGSEA.

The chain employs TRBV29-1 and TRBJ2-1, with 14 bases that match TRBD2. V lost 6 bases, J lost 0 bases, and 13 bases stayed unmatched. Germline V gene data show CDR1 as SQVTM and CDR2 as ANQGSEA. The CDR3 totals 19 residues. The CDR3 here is CSVRGGTSGGLFSYNEQFF. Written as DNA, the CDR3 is TGCAGCGTCCGAGGGGGGACTAGCGGGGGCCTTTTCTCCTACAATGAGCAGTTCTTC.

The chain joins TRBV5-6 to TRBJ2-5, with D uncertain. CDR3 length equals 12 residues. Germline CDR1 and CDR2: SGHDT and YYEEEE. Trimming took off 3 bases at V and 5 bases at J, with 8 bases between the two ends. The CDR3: CASSSVGETQYF. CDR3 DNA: TGTGCCAGCAGCTCTGTAGGGGAGACCCAGTACTTC.

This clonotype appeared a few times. CDR3 nucleotide sequence: TGTGCCAGCAGCTTCGTCGGAGGGGTTCAGACTTCCTATGGCTACACCTTC. It specifies CASSFVGGVQTSYGYTF. The V gene is TRBV5-6, the J gene TRBJ1-2, with a tentative D call TRBD1 (5 bases). CDR3 length equals 17 residues. Germline values: CDR1 SGHDT, CDR2 YYEEEE. With 2 bases removed from V and 4 bases from J, the gap between germline ends came to 21 bases.